The 26 T cell receptor beta chains below were found in one sample sequenced in a study of post-analysis software for immune sequencing data. Every TCR beta cDNA library bore unique molecular identifiers. TCRdb independently ran MiXCR on the PCR reads; one entry per CDR3 protein. The table has approximately 630,000 distinct CDR3 sequences, approximately 59% seen once. These TCRs' antigens remain unknown. Study findings and constraints: Included in a set of several TRBV segments more frequent in patients than controls were TRBV5-6, TRBV5-1 and TRBV20-1.

Sequencing was performed on blood. All receptors derive from a girl aged 2 to 9 with multiple sclerosis.

The V gene is TRBV7-4, the J gene TRBJ2-7; D possibly corresponds to TRBD2 (7 bases). In germline, CDR1 is SGHVT, CDR2 SQSDAQ. The CDR3 loop spans 20 amino acids. V was shortened by 5 bases and J by 2 bases, with 31 bases between the two germline ends. The CDR3 spells CASSLTEEVHGGGHPYEQYF. CDR3 coding DNA: TGTGCCAGCAGCCTAACCGAGGAGGTACATGGGGGGGGACACCCCTACGAGCAGTACTTC. The entire variable domain, with the rest obtained from reference TRBV7-4 and TRBJ2-7, is as follows: GAGVSQSPRYKVAKRGRDVALRCDSISGHVTLYWYRQTLGQGSEVLTYSQSDAQRDKSGRPSGRFSAERPERSVSTLKIQRTEQGDSAVYLCASSLTEEVHGGGHPYEQYFGPGTRLTVT.

In this sample, this clonotype turned up many times. This chain uses TRBV4-3 with TRBJ2-5; D is possibly TRBD1 (5 bases). The germline gives CDR1 LGHNA, CDR2 YSLEER. Trimming left V 0 bases short and J 6 bases short, with 8 bases between. CDR3 length equals 13 residues. This CDR3 is CASSQDRGQTQYF. For the CDR3, the DNA is TGCGCCAGCAGCCAAGATAGGGGCCAGACCCAGTACTTC.

The J gene is TRBJ2-4, the V gene TRBV7-9, with D hard to call. CDR3 length equals 13 residues. Germline V gene sequence: CDR1 SEHNR, CDR2 FQNEAQ (reference sequence). V lost 5 bases to trimming and J lost 5 bases, with 10 bases between them. This CDR3 reads CASSASRENIQYF. For the CDR3, the DNA is TGTGCCAGCAGCGCAAGTCGGGAAAACATTCAGTACTTC.

The chain has TRBV27 and TRBJ2-1; D is ambiguous. V dropped 5 bases and J dropped 13 bases, with 15 bases sitting between them. Per germline, CDR1 MNHEY and CDR2 SMNVEV (reference sequence). The CDR3 is 12 amino acids. In DNA, the CDR3 is TGTGCCAGCAGTCGCTCAAAAGAGACCCAGTTCTTC. Translating gives CASSRSKETQFF.

This sequence joins TRBV10-1 and TRBJ2-1, with D hard to call. The CDR3 loop spans 12 amino acids. Trimming left V 6 bases short and J 4 bases short, with 7 bases between. Germline V gene sequence: CDR1 WNHNN, CDR2 SYGVQD (reference sequence). This CDR3 reads CASSTEYNEQFF. The CDR3, as DNA: TGCGCCAGCAGCACAGAATACAATGAGCAGTTCTTC.

This chain links TRBV30 with TRBJ2-7; maybe TRBD1 (6 bases). Germline CDR1 is GTSNPN and CDR2 is SVGIG (reference sequence). This CDR3 has 13 residues. The V and J ends lost 1 base and 3 bases respectively, with 10 bases between them. The CDR3 loop is CAWSANRDYEQYF. The CDR3 DNA reads TGTGCCTGGAGTGCGAACAGGGACTACGAGCAGTACTTC. Full variable domain (missing parts from reference TRBV30 and TRBJ2-7): SQTIHQWPATLVQPVGSPLSLECTVEGTSNPNLYWYRQAAGRGLQLLFYSVGIGQISSEVPQNLSASRPQDRQFILSSKKLLLSDSGFYLCAWSANRDYEQYFGPGTRLTVT.

The V and J genes are TRBV29-1 and TRBJ1-2, with unresolved D. The ends were cut back, 3 bases at V and 7 bases at J, with 18 bases in the middle. The CDR3 totals 14 residues. Germline V lookup: CDR1 SQVTM, CDR2 ANQGSEA. The DNA for the CDR3 is TGCAGCGTTGACAATCCAGGTTCGATGGGTGGCTACACCTTC. This sequence encodes CSVDNPGSMGGYTF.

This clonotype was detected a few times. The chain joins TRBV6-4 to TRBJ2-5; D not certain. The length of the CDR3 is 14 residues. CDR1 MRHNA and CDR2 SNTAGT come from the germline V gene. Deletions cut 6 bases from V and 11 bases from J, with 22 bases between. The CDR3 DNA follows: TGTGCCAGCAGCGTCCCCCTAACTTCCTATGAGCAGTACTTC. It specifies CASSVPLTSYEQYF.

J is TRBJ1-5 and V is TRBV6-6, with D hard to call. V dropped 2 bases and J dropped 7 bases, with 18 bases sitting between them. The germline V gene encodes CDR1 MNHNY and CDR2 SVGAGI (reference sequence). The CDR3 has 16 amino acids. The CDR3 is CASSYLEVPRGQPQHF. The CDR3 bases are TGTGCCAGCAGTTACCTTGAGGTCCCCAGAGGACAGCCCCAGCATTTT.

This clonotype appeared a single time. This sequence joins TRBV5-1 and TRBJ2-1; the D is unclear. This CDR3 has 12 residues. Trimming took off 7 bases at V and 8 bases at J, with 13 bases between the two ends. The germline CDR1 and CDR2 sequences are SGHRS and YFSETQ. CDR3 DNA: TGCGCCAGCGGATACGAAGGTGATGAGCAGTTCTTC. It specifies CASGYEGDEQFF.

The CDR3 sequence: CASGSRQLPYEQYF. The CDR3 coding sequence is TGTGCTAGTGGTTCCCGACAGCTACCCTACGAGCAGTACTTC. This chain joins TRBV12-5 and TRBJ2-7; maybe TRBD1 (5 bases). Germline loops: CDR1 LGHNT, CDR2 FRNRAP. The CDR3 extends over 14 amino acids. Trimming stripped 4 bases from V and 2 bases from J, with 12 bases between.

The chain uses TRBV29-1 and TRBJ2-7; no reliable D call. The V end was cut by 4 bases, the J end by 0 bases, with 7 bases between. The CDR3 covers 12 residues. Germline assignment: CDR1 SQVTM and CDR2 ANQGSEA. CDR3 DNA sequence: TGCAGCGTTGGCCCAGGCTCCTACGAGCAGTACTTC. Translating gives CSVGPGSYEQYF.

This chain uses TRBV6-2 or TRBV6-3 with TRBJ2-7; TRBD1 is a possible D gene (5 bases). V was clipped by 2 bases and J by 7 bases, with 9 bases between them. CDR3 length: 12 residues. The germline V gene encodes CDR1 MNHEY and CDR2 SVGEGT. The CDR3 DNA is TGTGCCAGCAGTTACCCGCCAGGGGAGCAGTACTTC. It specifies CASSYPPGEQYF.

The rearrangement joins TRBV12-3 or TRBV12-4 to TRBJ2-1; perhaps D is TRBD1 or TRBD2 (6 bases each). The CDR3 consists of 14 residues. V gave up 6 bases and J gave up 5 bases, with 14 bases separating them. CDR3 nucleotide sequence: TGTGCCAGCAGCCCACGAAGGGGGGACAATGAGCAGTTCTTC. This gives the protein CASSPRRGDNEQFF.

This clonotype has more than one count but fewer than ten. V is TRBV7-9 and J is TRBJ1-5; the D is unclear. Looked up from germline, CDR1 is SEHNR and CDR2 is FQNEAQ (reference sequence). The V and J ends lost 2 bases and 3 bases respectively, with 14 bases between them. The CDR3 length is 16 residues. The CDR3 protein is CASSLSKGDLNQPQHF. The CDR3 region has the DNA TGTGCCAGCAGCTTAAGTAAGGGAGACCTCAATCAGCCCCAGCATTTT.

V is TRBV6-6 and J is TRBJ2-3; 9 bases match TRBD2. The V gene end was trimmed by 0 bases and the J gene end by 5 bases; junction bases not matched to a gene: 9. This CDR3 comprises 17 residues. CDR1 and CDR2 from the germline V gene are MNHNY and SVGAGI (reference sequence). CDR3 DNA sequence: TGTGCCAGCAGTTACTCGATAGGGCGGGAGGGTCGAGATACGCAGTATTTT. Translating it yields CASSYSIGREGRDTQYF.

This clonotype was recorded once. The CDR3 DNA follows: TGTGCCAGCAGTGAATTTCTCACCGGGGACATTCAGTACTTC. It translates to CASSEFLTGDIQYF. V usage is TRBV25-1 and J usage is TRBJ2-4; weak D call: TRBD2 (5 bases). The CDR3 spans 14 residues. Germline CDR1 and CDR2: MGHDK and SYGVNS. Deletions cut 1 base from V and 8 bases from J, with 12 bases between.

This chain joins TRBV2 and TRBJ2-3; 14 positions match TRBD2. Germline-derived CDR1 and CDR2 are SNHLY and FYNNEI. V lost 6 bases and J lost 6; bases outside the gene matches: 5. CDR3 length: 15 amino acids. The DNA for the CDR3 is TGTGCCAGCAGAGCCCGGACTAGCGGGGGGGATACGCAGTATTTT. It encodes CASRARTSGGDTQYF.

The chain links TRBV4-1 to TRBJ1-2, with 8 bases fitting TRBD1. CDR3 length equals 15 residues. Looked up from germline, CDR1 is MGHRA and CDR2 is YSYEKL. V dropped 3 bases and J dropped 3; count of bases not matched to a gene: 6. CDR3 in amino acids: CASSQPTGEDYGYTF. DNA for the CDR3: TGCGCCAGCAGCCAGCCGACAGGGGAGGACTATGGCTACACCTTC.

The chain carries TRBV20-1 and TRBJ2-1, with D possibly being TRBD2 (6 bases). Germline loops: CDR1 DFQATT, CDR2 SNEGSKA (reference sequence). The length of the CDR3 is 11 residues. Between the trimmed V and J ends, which lost 6 bases and 8 bases, there was a span of 11 bases. The CDR3 nucleotides read TGCAGTGCCTGCGGGACCGATGAGCAGTTCTTC. The encoded protein is CSACGTDEQFF.

The rearrangement uses TRBV20-1 and TRBJ1-6; D gene ambiguous. CDR3 size: 15 residues. V was cut by 3 bases and J by 10 bases, with 19 bases left in between. CDR1 and CDR2 (germline): DFQATT, SNEGSKA (reference sequence). CDR3 nucleotide sequence: TGCAGTGCTAGTTCCCCCAGCACTAGTGGATCACCCCTCCACTTT. This codes for CSASSPSTSGSPLHF.

The V gene is TRBV5-6, the J gene TRBJ1-3; 9 bases match TRBD1. With V trimmed by 4 bases and J by 11 bases, 7 bases remained unmatched. The CDR3 is 13 amino acids. Germline V gene data show CDR1 as SGHDT and CDR2 as YYEEEE. CDR3 protein: CASSPDRGRAIYF. CDR3 nucleotide sequence: TGTGCCAGCAGCCCGGACAGGGGACGCGCCATATATTTT.

V and J are TRBV12-3 or TRBV12-4 and TRBJ1-2; D call uncertain. The CDR3 has 15 amino acids. V lost 5 bases to trimming and J lost 0 bases, with 13 bases between them. DNA for the CDR3: TGTGCCAGCAGTCCGACGACGGGAGCTAACTATGGCTACACCTTC. Protein product: CASSPTTGANYGYTF.

The chain couples TRBV5-1 to TRBJ2-5; 8 bases are shared with TRBD2. The CDR3 is 15 amino acids. Germline CDR1 SGHRS, CDR2 YFSETQ. The V gene end was trimmed by 6 bases and the J gene end by 1 base; junction bases not matched to a gene: 8. In DNA, the CDR3 is TGCGCCAGCATATGGGCCAGCGGGAGCCAAGAGACCCAGTACTTC. Translation: CASIWASGSQETQYF.

This clonotype occurred once. The V and J genes are TRBV7-2 and TRBJ1-2, with 10 bases matching TRBD1. The CDR3 sequence is 14 residues long. CDR1 SGHTA and CDR2 FQGNSA come from the germline V gene. The V gene end was trimmed by 7 bases and the J gene end by 4 bases; junction bases not matched to a gene: 6. CDR3 residues: CASTRTGGGYGYTF. CDR3 DNA: TGTGCCAGCACTCGGACAGGGGGTGGCTATGGCTACACCTTC.

This chain links TRBV5-1 with TRBJ1-2; D may be TRBD1 (5 bases). The germline V and J ends were trimmed by 4 bases and 9 bases, with 16 bases remaining between them. In germline, CDR1 is SGHRS, CDR2 YFSETQ. The CDR3 spans 13 residues. CDR3 DNA: TGCGCCAGCAGCGCACGATTACAGGACCGCTACACCTTC. Residues: CASSARLQDRYTF.